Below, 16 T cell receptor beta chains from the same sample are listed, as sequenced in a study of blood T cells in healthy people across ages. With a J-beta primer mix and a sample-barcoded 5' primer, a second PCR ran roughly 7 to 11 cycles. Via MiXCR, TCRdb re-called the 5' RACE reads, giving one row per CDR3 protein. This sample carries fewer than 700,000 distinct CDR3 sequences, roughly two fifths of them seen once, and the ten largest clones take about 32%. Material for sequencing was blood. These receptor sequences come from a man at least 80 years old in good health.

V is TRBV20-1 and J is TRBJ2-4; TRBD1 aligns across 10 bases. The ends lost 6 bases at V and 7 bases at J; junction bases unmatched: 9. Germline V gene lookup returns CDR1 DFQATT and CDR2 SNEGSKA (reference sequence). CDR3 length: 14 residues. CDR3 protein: CSARATGGLNIQYF. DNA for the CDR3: TGCAGTGCGCGGGCGACAGGGGGCCTTAACATTCAGTACTTC.

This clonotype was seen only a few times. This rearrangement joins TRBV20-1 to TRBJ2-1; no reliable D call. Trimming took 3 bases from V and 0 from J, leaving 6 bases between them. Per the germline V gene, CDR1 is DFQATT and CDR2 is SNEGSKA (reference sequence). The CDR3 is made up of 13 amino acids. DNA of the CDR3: TGCAGTGCTAGGCGGAGCTCCTACAATGAGCAGTTCTTC. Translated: CSARRSSYNEQFF.

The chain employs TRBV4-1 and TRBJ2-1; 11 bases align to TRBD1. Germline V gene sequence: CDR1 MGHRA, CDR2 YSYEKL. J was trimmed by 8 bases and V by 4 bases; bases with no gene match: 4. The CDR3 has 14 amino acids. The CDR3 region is CASSPWTGGDEQFF. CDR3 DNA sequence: TGCGCCAGCAGCCCATGGACAGGGGGCGATGAGCAGTTCTTC.

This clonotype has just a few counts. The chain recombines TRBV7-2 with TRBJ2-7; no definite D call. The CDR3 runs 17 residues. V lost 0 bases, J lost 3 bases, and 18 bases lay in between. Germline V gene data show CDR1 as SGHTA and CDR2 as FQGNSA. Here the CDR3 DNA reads TGTGCCAGCAGCTTAGCCACAGCATGGGGATTTAGCTACGAGCAGTACTTC. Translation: CASSLATAWGFSYEQYF.

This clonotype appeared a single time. This CDR3 is CSARGTSGPQYF. CDR3 nucleotide sequence: TGCAGTGCTAGAGGGACTAGCGGACCACAGTACTTC. J is TRBJ2-7 and V is TRBV20-1, with 10 bases lining up with TRBD2. CDR3 length equals 12 residues. V dropped 1 base and J dropped 10; count of bases not matched to a gene: 4. CDR1 and CDR2 from the germline V gene are DFQATT and SNEGSKA (reference sequence).

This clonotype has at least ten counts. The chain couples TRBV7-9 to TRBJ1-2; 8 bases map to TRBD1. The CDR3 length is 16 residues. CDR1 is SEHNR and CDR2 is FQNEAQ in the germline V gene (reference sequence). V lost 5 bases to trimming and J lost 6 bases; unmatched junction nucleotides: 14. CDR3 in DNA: TGTGCCAGCAGCCCGAGGGACAGGTTTCCCAAGGATGGCTACACCTTC. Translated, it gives CASSPRDRFPKDGYTF.

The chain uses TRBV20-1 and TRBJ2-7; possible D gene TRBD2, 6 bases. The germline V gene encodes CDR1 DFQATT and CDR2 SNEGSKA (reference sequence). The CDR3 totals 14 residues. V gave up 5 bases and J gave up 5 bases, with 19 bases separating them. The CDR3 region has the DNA TGCAGTGCTGTCAAGCGGACTAATACCGACGAGCAGTACTTC. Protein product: CSAVKRTNTDEQYF.

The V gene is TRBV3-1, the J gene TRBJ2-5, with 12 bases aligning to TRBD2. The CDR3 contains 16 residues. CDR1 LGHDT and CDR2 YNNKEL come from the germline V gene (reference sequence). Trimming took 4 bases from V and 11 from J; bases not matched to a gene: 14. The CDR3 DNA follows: TGTGCCAGCAGCCGCGTTACTAGCGGGGGGAGTGATGAGCAGTACTTC. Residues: CASSRVTSGGSDEQYF.

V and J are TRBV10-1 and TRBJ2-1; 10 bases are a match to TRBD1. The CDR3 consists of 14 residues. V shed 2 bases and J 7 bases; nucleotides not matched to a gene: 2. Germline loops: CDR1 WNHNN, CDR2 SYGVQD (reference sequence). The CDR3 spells CASSEAGQGNEQFF. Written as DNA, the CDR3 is TGCGCCAGCAGTGAGGCGGGACAGGGGAATGAGCAGTTCTTC.

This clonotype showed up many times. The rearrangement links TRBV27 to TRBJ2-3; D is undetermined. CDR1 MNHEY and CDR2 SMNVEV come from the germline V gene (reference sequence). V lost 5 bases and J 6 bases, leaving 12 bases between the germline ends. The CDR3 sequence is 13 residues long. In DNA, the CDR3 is TGTGCCAGCAGTCCGACCGGCTCCGATACGCAGTATTTT. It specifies CASSPTGSDTQYF.

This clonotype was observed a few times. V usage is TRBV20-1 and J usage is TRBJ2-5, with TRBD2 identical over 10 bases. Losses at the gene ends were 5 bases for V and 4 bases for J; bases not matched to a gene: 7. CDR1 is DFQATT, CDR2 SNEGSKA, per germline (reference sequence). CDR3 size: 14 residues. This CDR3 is CSAPSGSYRETQYF. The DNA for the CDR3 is TGCAGTGCTCCTAGCGGGAGCTATCGAGAGACCCAGTACTTC.

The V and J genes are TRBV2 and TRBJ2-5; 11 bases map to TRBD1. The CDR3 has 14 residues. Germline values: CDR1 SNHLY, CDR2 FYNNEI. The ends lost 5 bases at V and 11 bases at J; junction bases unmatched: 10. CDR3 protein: CASSLDRGHNEQYF. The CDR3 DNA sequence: TGTGCCAGCAGTCTGGACAGGGGGCACAATGAGCAGTACTTC.

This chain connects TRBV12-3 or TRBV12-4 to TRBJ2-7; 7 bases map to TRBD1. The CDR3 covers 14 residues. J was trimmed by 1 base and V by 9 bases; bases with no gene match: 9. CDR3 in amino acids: CASGRGFHSYEQYF. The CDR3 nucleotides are TGTGCCAGTGGCAGGGGGTTCCATTCCTACGAGCAGTACTTC.

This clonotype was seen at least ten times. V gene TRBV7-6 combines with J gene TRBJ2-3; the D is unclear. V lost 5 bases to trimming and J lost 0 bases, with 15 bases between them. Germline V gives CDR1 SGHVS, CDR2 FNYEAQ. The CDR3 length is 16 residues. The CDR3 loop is CASSPRSAFSTDTQYF. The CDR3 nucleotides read TGTGCCAGCAGCCCACGAAGCGCCTTCAGCACAGATACGCAGTATTTT.

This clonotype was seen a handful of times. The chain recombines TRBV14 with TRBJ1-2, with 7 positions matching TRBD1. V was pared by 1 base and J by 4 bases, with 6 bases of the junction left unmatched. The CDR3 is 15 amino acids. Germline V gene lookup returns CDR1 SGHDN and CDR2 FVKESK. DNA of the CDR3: TGTGCCAGCAGCCAAGTTCGGGACAGAAGCTATGGCTACACCTTC. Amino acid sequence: CASSQVRDRSYGYTF.

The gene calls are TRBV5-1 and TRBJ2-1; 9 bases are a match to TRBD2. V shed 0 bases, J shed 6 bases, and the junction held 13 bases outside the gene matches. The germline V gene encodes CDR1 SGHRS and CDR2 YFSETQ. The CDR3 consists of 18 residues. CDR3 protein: CASSLAAGGPLVANEQFF. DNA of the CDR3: TGCGCCAGCAGCTTGGCAGCGGGGGGCCCCTTGGTGGCCAATGAGCAGTTCTTC.